Following are 17 T cell receptor beta chains from one sample sequenced in a study of cytomegalovirus exposure and HLA in healthy donors. Primers included in the PCR were 60 Vbeta and 13 Jbeta primers. The data were produced by immunoSEQ multiplex PCR, yet TCRdb's version contains in-frame clones alone and is incomplete. The table has 120,000 or so clones, over 65% seen once; the top ten hold roughly 3.1%. The sequenced sample consisted of PBMCs. These receptors were collected from a man aged 25 to 40 in good health and CMV-seronegative.

The chain employs TRBV9 and TRBJ2-7; TRBD1 matches 7 bases. Trimming removed 4 bases from V and 2 bases from J; junction bases left unmatched: 6. The CDR3 runs to 14 residues. Germline V gene lookup returns CDR1 SGDLS and CDR2 YYNGEE. The CDR3 is CASSPRQGAYEQYF. Here the CDR3 DNA reads TGTGCCAGCAGCCCCCGACAGGGAGCCTACGAGCAGTACTTC.

About this clone: The same CDR3 can be traced to other DNA sequences in this sample. CDR3 loop: CASSPQGADYEQYF. Written as DNA, the CDR3 is TGTGCCAGCAGCCCACAGGGGGCCGACTACGAGCAGTACTTC. The chain uses TRBV4-2 and TRBJ2-7; 9 bases are shared with TRBD1. The CDR3 has 14 amino acids. Trimming at V came to 4 bases and at J to 3 bases, leaving 4 bases not matched to a gene. CDR1 is LGHNA and CDR2 is YNFKEQ in the germline V gene.

The CDR3: CAISEPTGVTEAFF. The CDR3, as DNA: TGTGCCATCAGTGAGCCGACAGGGGTCACTGAAGCTTTCTTT. The rearrangement uses TRBV10-3 and TRBJ1-1; the match to TRBD1 covers 8 bases. Germline CDR1 and CDR2: ENHRY and SYGVKD. The CDR3 consists of 14 residues. Unmatched junction bases numbered 3, after V lost 2 bases and J lost 4 bases.

This clone was seen a single time. J is TRBJ1-2 and V is TRBV28; possibly TRBD1 for D (6 bases). This CDR3 region has 14 residues. Trimming cost V 4 bases and J 2 bases, with 11 bases left between them. The germline V gene has CDR1 MDHEN and CDR2 SYDVKM. The CDR3 DNA follows: TGTGCCAGCAGTTCCCCGGGACAAAACTATGGCTACACCTTC. The encoded protein is CASSSPGQNYGYTF.

This clone has a handful of counts. V and J are TRBV5-4 and TRBJ2-7; 8 bases line up with TRBD1. Germline trimming cut 5 bases from V and 3 bases from J; bases unmatched to any gene: 7. Germline V gives CDR1 SGHNT, CDR2 YYREEE (reference sequence). The CDR3 has 14 amino acids. CDR3: CASSRDRIGYEQYF. CDR3 DNA sequence: TGTGCCAGCAGTCGGGACAGGATAGGCTACGAGCAGTACTTC.

This chain joins TRBV11-2 and TRBJ2-3, with 8 bases matching TRBD1. V was clipped by 0 bases and J by 4 bases; unmatched bases: 6. Germline CDR1 reads SGHAT; CDR2 reads FQNNGV. The CDR3 extends over 16 amino acids. The CDR3 protein is CASSLEDRAGSDTQYF. The DNA of the CDR3 is TGTGCCAGCAGCTTAGAGGACAGGGCAGGTTCAGATACGCAGTATTTT.

The chain couples TRBV7-2 to TRBJ2-5; 10 bases agree with TRBD1. CDR1 and CDR2 from the germline V gene are SGHTA and FQGNSA. V lost 5 bases and J lost 2; bases outside the gene matches: 5. The CDR3 is made up of 15 amino acids. The CDR3 DNA is TGTGCCAGCAGCCCAGGGACAGGGGTTCAAGAGACCCAGTACTTC. This sequence encodes CASSPGTGVQETQYF. Full variable domain (remainder filled in from reference TRBV7-2 and TRBJ2-5): GAGVSQSPSNKVTEKGKDVELRCDPISGHTALYWYRQSLGQGLEFLIYFQGNSAPDKSGLPSDRFSAERTGGSVSTLTIQRTQQEDSAVYLCASSPGTGVQETQYFGPGTRLLVL.

This clone was seen only once. The gene calls are TRBV6-4 and TRBJ2-1, with 9 nucleotides matching TRBD2. CDR1 and CDR2 (germline): MRHNA, SNTAGT. This CDR3 contains 15 residues. With V trimmed by 6 bases and J by 4 bases, 7 bases remained unmatched. CDR3 sequence (DNA): TGTGCCAGCAGCTCAACTAGCGGGCCATACAATGAGCAGTTCTTC. Protein product: CASSSTSGPYNEQFF.

This chain connects TRBV27 to TRBJ1-1; D not certain. Germline V lookup: CDR1 MNHEY, CDR2 SMNVEV (reference sequence). Trimming shortened V by 2 bases and J by 8 bases, and 9 bases separated the two germline ends. The CDR3 runs to 12 residues. The CDR3 DNA sequence: TGTGCCAGCAGTTTACGGGGATCCGAAGCTTTCTTT. Amino acids: CASSLRGSEAFF.

This chain uses TRBV7-2 with TRBJ2-3; 10 bases agree with TRBD2. This CDR3 has 14 amino acids. Trimming cost V 4 bases and J 14 bases; bases outside gene matches: 12. Germline V CDR1 and CDR2: SGHTA, FQGNSA. The CDR3 sequence is CASSSASGGPPRYF. The CDR3 coding sequence is TGTGCCAGCAGCTCAGCTAGCGGGGGACCTCCGCGGTATTTT.

CDR3: CASSLIAVADTQYF. The CDR3 region has the DNA TGCGCCAGCAGCTTGATTGCGGTCGCAGATACGCAGTATTTT. The genes are TRBV5-1 and TRBJ2-3; D not certain. Germline lookup yields CDR1 SGHRS and CDR2 YFSETQ. Between the trimmed V and J ends, which lost 1 base and 4 bases, there was a span of 10 bases. This CDR3 comprises 14 residues. The full variable domain, with the rest looked up from reference TRBV5-1 and TRBJ2-3, is KAGVTQTPRYLIKTRGQQVTLSCSPISGHRSVSWYQQTPGQGLQFLFEYFSETQRNKGNFPGRFSGRQFSNSRSEMNVSTLELGDSALYLCASSLIAVADTQYFGPGTRLTVL.

V is TRBV30 and J is TRBJ1-5; no definite D call. Germline V gene lookup returns CDR1 GTSNPN and CDR2 SVGIG (reference sequence). Trimming left V 1 base short and J 3 bases short, with 10 bases between. There are 14 residues in the CDR3. The CDR3 reads CAWSARQLNQPQHF. The CDR3 DNA follows: TGTGCCTGGAGTGCGCGACAACTCAATCAGCCCCAGCATTTT. Looking up the rest from reference TRBV30 and TRBJ1-5 gives the full variable domain: SQTIHQWPATLVQPVGSPLSLECTVEGTSNPNLYWYRQAAGRGLQLLFYSVGIGQISSEVPQNLSASRPQDRQFILSSKKLLLSDSGFYLCAWSARQLNQPQHFGDGTRLSIL.

Remarks on this clone: One end of the junction varies from germline; a read error may be responsible. The J gene is TRBJ2-2, the V gene TRBV6-4; 13 nucleotides line up with TRBD2. Looked up from germline, CDR1 is MRHNA and CDR2 is SNTAGT. The CDR3 has 15 residues. Written as DNA, the CDR3 is TGTGCCAGCAGTGAGACTAGCGGGAGGACCGGGGCGCTGTTTTTT. It translates to CASSETSGRTGALFF.

The chain employs TRBV6-4 and TRBJ2-1; 7 nucleotides line up with TRBD2. Looked up from germline, CDR1 is MRHNA and CDR2 is SNTAGT. The CDR3 is made up of 15 amino acids. The trim removed 5 bases at V and 0 bases at J, leaving 4 bases unmatched. The CDR3 loop is CASSPSGNSYNEQFF. The CDR3 DNA sequence: TGTGCCAGCAGTCCCAGCGGGAACTCCTACAATGAGCAGTTCTTC.

This rearrangement joins TRBV5-1 to TRBJ2-3; D might be TRBD2 (6 bases). The CDR3 is 15 residues long. Trimming removed 2 bases at V and 6 bases at J, with 16 bases between. Germline CDR1 is SGHRS and CDR2 is YFSETQ. Here the CDR3 DNA reads TGCGCCAGCAGCTTAAGCCCGGACCGGGGGGATACGCAGTATTTT. It specifies CASSLSPDRGDTQYF. The complete variable domain, with remaining parts taken from reference TRBV5-1 and TRBJ2-3, reads KAGVTQTPRYLIKTRGQQVTLSCSPISGHRSVSWYQQTPGQGLQFLFEYFSETQRNKGNFPGRFSGRQFSNSRSEMNVSTLELGDSALYLCASSLSPDRGDTQYFGPGTRLTVL.

This chain joins TRBV27 and TRBJ2-1; 7 bases fit TRBD1. V gave up 2 bases and J gave up 7 bases; unmatched junction bases: 8. The germline CDR1 and CDR2 sequences are MNHEY and SMNVEV (reference sequence). The CDR3 runs 15 residues. In nucleotides, the CDR3 is TGTGCCAGCAGTTTAAACAGGGGTCTGACTAATGAGCAGTTCTTC. Translated: CASSLNRGLTNEQFF.

This clone was seen more than once but under ten times. The chain has TRBV5-1 and TRBJ2-4; 7 bases match TRBD1. This CDR3 has 16 amino acids. Germline CDR1 SGHRS, CDR2 YFSETQ. With V trimmed by 0 bases and J by 5 bases, 8 bases remained unmatched. In DNA form, the CDR3 reads TGCGCCAGCAGCTTGGGCGGCAGGGGGTCCCAAAACATTCAGTACTTC. Protein sequence: CASSLGGRGSQNIQYF.